This T cell receptor beta chain was recovered during a study of human T cells and chemical hapten exposure. Whole-study context: Investigators sensitized approximately 2 cm by approximately 2 cm of upper inner arm skin with 2% DPC.

General observations from the study: Patch test scores rose with PT1 expanded TCR counts, a positive correlation. Healthy individuals' immune responses may differ from those of donors, who had alopecia.

With 4 bases clipped from V and 11 bases from J, the junction kept 4 bases outside the gene matches. CDR1 and CDR2 from the germline V gene are MNHEY and SMNVEV (reference sequence). CDR3 length: 14 residues. TCRdb fed the RACE reads into MiXCR, producing one record per CDR3 protein. The top ten hold approximately 2.5% of the sample, which has 95,000 to 150,000 distinct CDR3 sequences, about 11% seen once. With respect to this clonotype: Antigen unknown.

The time point denotes: patch test 3, about 24 weeks after DPC sensitization. Treatment denoted: therapeutic diphenylcyclopropenone sensitization with weekly scalp DPC. Alopecia patients between 18 and 70 years old and suitable for DPC were used as donors. The source of this sequence is a woman in her fifties or sixties with alopecia areata. Some clones in this sample may be carry-over from other donors' samples. This specimen was whole blood, taken in connection with sensitization to the hapten diphenylcyclopropenone (DPC). The chain links TRBV27 to TRBJ2-3; 15 bases line up with TRBD2. The CDR3, as DNA: TGTGCCAGCAGTTGGGGGACTAGCGGGGGGAAGCAGTATTTT. It translates to CASSWGTSGGKQYF.